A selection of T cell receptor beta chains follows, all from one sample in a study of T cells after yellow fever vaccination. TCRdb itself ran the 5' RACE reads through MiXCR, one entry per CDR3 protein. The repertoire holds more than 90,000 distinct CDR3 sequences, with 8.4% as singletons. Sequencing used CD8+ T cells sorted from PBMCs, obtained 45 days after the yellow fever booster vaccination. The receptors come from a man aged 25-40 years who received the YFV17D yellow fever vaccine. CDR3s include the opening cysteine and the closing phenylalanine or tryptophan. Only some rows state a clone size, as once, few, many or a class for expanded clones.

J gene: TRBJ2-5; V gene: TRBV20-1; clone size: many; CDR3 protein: CSARGDTSQETQYF
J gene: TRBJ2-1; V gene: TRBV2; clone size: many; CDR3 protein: CATIRQGSPYNEQFF
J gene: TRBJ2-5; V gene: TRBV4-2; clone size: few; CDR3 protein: CASSPRGRTEQETQYF
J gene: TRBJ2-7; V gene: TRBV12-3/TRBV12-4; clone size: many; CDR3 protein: CASTNSPLEQYF
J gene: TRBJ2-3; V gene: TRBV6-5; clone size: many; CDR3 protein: CASSYGTSGTDTQYF
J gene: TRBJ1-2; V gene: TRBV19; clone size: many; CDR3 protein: CATLSVTGYTF
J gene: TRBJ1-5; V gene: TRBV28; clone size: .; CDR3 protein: CASSLFGTGGVQPQHF
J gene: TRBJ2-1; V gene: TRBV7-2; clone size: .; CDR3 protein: CASSLGRPDNEQFF
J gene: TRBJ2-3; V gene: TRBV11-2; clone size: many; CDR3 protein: CASSLGLAASQDTQYF
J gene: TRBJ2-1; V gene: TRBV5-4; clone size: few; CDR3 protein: CAVGQGDNEQFF
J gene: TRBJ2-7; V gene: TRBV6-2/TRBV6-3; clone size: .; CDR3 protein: CASSYPEYEQYF
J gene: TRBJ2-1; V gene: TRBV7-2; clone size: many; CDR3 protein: CASSLLAGVAYNEQFF
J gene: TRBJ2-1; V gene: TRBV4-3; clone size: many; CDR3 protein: CASSQKWGGTTYNEQFF
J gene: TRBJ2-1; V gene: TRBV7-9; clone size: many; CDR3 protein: CASSIGRGGYEQFF
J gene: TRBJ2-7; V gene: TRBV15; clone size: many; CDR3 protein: CATQRGTGAYEQYF
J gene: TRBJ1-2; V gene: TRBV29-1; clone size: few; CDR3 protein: CSVEERAYYGYTF
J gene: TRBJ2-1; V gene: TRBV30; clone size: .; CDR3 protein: CAWSSGISYNEQFF
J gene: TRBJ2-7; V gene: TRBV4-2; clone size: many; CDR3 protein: CASSQDEWSYEQYF
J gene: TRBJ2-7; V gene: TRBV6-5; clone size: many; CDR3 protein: CASSHGLVDEQYF
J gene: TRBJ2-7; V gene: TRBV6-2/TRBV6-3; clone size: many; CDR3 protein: CAVWDRPYEQYF
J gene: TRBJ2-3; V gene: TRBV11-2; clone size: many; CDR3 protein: CASSYGTGDSDTQYF
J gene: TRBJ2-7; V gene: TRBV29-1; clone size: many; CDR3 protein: CSASGTGGYEQYF
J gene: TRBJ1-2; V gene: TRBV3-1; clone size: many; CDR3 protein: CASSQVGQADGYTF
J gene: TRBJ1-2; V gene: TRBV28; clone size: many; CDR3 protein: CASSLGAGYTF
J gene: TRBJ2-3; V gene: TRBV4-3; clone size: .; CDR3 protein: CASSQAPTDTQYF
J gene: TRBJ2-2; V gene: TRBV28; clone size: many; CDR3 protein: CASSLRYTGELFF
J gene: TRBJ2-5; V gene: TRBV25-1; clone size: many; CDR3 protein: CASSDSVAVLKEETQYF
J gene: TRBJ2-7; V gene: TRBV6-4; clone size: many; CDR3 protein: CASKPGQGSYEQYF